This TCR beta chain was sequenced in a study of T cell repertoires in cytomegalovirus infection. Study as a whole: Epitope selection comprised recently identified HLA-C-restricted CMV epitopes and well-studied HLA-B-restricted CMV epitopes. An indication of both CMV infection and matching HLA type came from public TCR beta signatures.

The V gene's germline CDR1 is SEHNR and CDR2 FQNEAQ (reference sequence). With 4 bases removed from V and 1 base from J, the gap between germline ends came to 7 bases. The CDR3 runs 14 residues. TCRdb passed the reads through MiXCR, listing each CDR3 protein once. This sample has about 470,000 distinct CDR3 sequences, with about 42% found just once. This clonotype came up a few times. Antigen: not known. Study-level findings and limits: Clonotypes of TCR beta that were HLA-C-restricted and CMV-specific dominated the ex vivo response. Accumulated public TCR beta family frequency recognized individuals carrying CMV together with the relevant HLA.

The chain combines TRBV7-9 with TRBJ2-2; TRBD1 is a possible D gene (6 bases). This receptor was obtained from a human donor in good health (CMV status not recorded). Some clones in this sample may be carry-over from other donors' samples. The sample consisted of cultured PBMCs, taken from culture after CMV antigen stimulation. This CDR3 reads CASSSTGNTGELFF. As DNA, the CDR3 is TGTGCCAGCAGCTCGACAGGGAACACCGGGGAGCTGTTTTTT.